The 12 T cell receptor beta chains below all came from one sample that was sequenced in a study of blood T cell repertoires in COVID-19. TCRdb keeps only in-frame clones here, not all; method: immunoSEQ multiplex PCR. The sample holds some 240,000 clones; about nine tenths are singletons and the top ten take about 7%. The sequenced material came from peripheral blood. The receptors were gathered from a man aged 55 to 70 who had recovered from COVID-19.

This chain links TRBV10-3 with TRBJ2-5; 8 nucleotides match TRBD1. Trimming removed 7 bases from V and 1 base from J; junction bases left unmatched: 5. Germline assignment: CDR1 ENHRY and CDR2 SYGVKD. This CDR3 contains 14 residues. The CDR3 here is CAIKGQEIQETQYF. For the CDR3, the DNA is TGTGCCATCAAGGGACAGGAAATCCAAGAGACCCAGTACTTC.

This clone occurred once. The CDR3 region has the DNA TGCAGCGTTGACGGGAGCTCCTACAATGAGCAGTTCTTC. This gives the protein CSVDGSSYNEQFF. The chain combines TRBV29-1 with TRBJ2-1, with a possible D match to TRBD2 (6 bases). CDR3 length: 13 residues. V lost 3 bases and J lost 0, with 6 bases in between. CDR1 SQVTM and CDR2 ANQGSEA come from the germline V gene.

This chain uses TRBV12-3 or TRBV12-4 with TRBJ2-1, with D maybe TRBD1 (5 bases). V lost 4 bases and J lost 5, with 9 bases in between. The CDR3 extends over 13 amino acids. CDR3 protein: CASSSLGHNEQFF. CDR3 sequence (DNA): TGTGCCAGCAGTTCCTTGGGGCACAATGAGCAGTTCTTC.

J is TRBJ2-5 and V is TRBV11-2; D may be TRBD1 (6 bases). Per germline, CDR1 SGHAT and CDR2 FQNNGV. This CDR3 is built from 14 residues. The V end lost 7 bases, the J end lost 2 bases, and 14 bases lay between the germline ends. CDR3 nucleotides: TGTGCCAGCAATCAACAGGGAGAACAAGAGACCCAGTACTTC. Amino acids: CASNQQGEQETQYF.

The chain combines TRBV24-1 with TRBJ1-1; D might be TRBD1 (6 bases). V was pared by 4 bases and J by 2 bases, with 7 bases between. The germline CDR1 and CDR2 sequences are KGHDR and SFDVKD. The CDR3 length is 13 residues. The CDR3 here is CATSDGTNTEAFF. For the CDR3, the DNA is TGTGCCACCAGTGACGGGACAAACACTGAAGCTTTCTTT.

The chain has TRBV28 and TRBJ1-2; D gene ambiguous. V was cut by 6 bases and J by 3 bases, with 20 bases left in between. CDR1 is MDHEN, CDR2 SYDVKM, per germline. This CDR3 is built from 16 residues. For the CDR3, the DNA is TGTGCCAGCAGCTCGATTGGGCGAGTTGACGACTATGGCTACACCTTC. Translated, it gives CASSSIGRVDDYGYTF.

The chain carries TRBV27 and TRBJ2-6; weak D call: TRBD1 (6 bases). The CDR3 consists of 16 residues. V shed 7 bases and J shed 2 bases, with 15 bases lying between them. Germline loops: CDR1 MNHEY, CDR2 SMNVEV (reference sequence). Written as DNA, the CDR3 is TGTGCCAGCATATCACGATCAGGGGCTGGGGCCAACGTCCTGACTTTC. This codes for CASISRSGAGANVLTF.

The chain combines TRBV24-1 with TRBJ2-1; the match to TRBD1 covers 9 bases. This CDR3 is 15 amino acids long. J gave up 7 bases and V 1 base, and 4 bases lay outside the gene matches. Germline CDR1 KGHDR, CDR2 SFDVKD. The CDR3 here is CATSDLQGAGNEQFF. Here the CDR3 DNA reads TGTGCCACCAGTGATTTACAGGGGGCGGGTAATGAGCAGTTCTTC.

The chain uses TRBV12-5 and TRBJ2-5, with 8 bases lining up with TRBD1. Looked up from germline, CDR1 is LGHNT and CDR2 is FRNRAP. The CDR3 sequence is 17 residues long. The V gene end was trimmed by 0 bases and the J gene end by 5 bases; junction bases not matched to a gene: 11. Here the CDR3 reads CASGLVPRTGTMETQYF. As DNA, the CDR3 is TGTGCTAGTGGTTTGGTACCGAGGACAGGGACGATGGAGACCCAGTACTTC.

The V and J genes are TRBV2 and TRBJ2-1; 7 positions match TRBD1. CDR3 size: 14 residues. Unmatched junction bases numbered 7, after V lost 7 bases and J lost 4 bases. Germline-derived CDR1 and CDR2 are SNHLY and FYNNEI. CDR3 amino acids: CASKVGQSYNEQFF. The CDR3 DNA reads TGTGCCAGCAAAGTGGGACAGTCATACAATGAGCAGTTCTTC.

CDR3 protein: CASSLAGTGFDEQFF. The CDR3 DNA reads as TGTGCCAGCAGCTTGGCCGGGACAGGGTTCGATGAGCAGTTCTTC. V and J are TRBV7-9 and TRBJ2-1; TRBD1 matches at 9 bases. This CDR3 has 15 amino acids. Looked up from germline, CDR1 is SEHNR and CDR2 is FQNEAQ (reference sequence). J lost 8 bases, V lost 3 bases, and 8 bases had no gene match.

The genes are TRBV5-6 and TRBJ1-3, with D hard to call. Germline loops: CDR1 SGHDT, CDR2 YYEEEE. Between the trimmed V and J ends, which lost 4 bases and 4 bases, there was a span of 15 bases. The CDR3 is 15 residues long. The CDR3 reads CASSPSLTRGNTIYF. The CDR3 bases are TGTGCCAGCAGCCCTAGCCTGACAAGGGGAAACACCATATATTTT. The variable domain in full, with the rest retrieved from reference TRBV5-6 and TRBJ1-3, is DAGVTQSPTHLIKTRGQQVTLRCSPKSGHDTVSWYQQALGQGPQFIFQYYEEEERQRGNFPDRFSGHQFPNYSSELNVNALLLGDSALYLCASSPSLTRGNTIYFGEGSWLTVV.